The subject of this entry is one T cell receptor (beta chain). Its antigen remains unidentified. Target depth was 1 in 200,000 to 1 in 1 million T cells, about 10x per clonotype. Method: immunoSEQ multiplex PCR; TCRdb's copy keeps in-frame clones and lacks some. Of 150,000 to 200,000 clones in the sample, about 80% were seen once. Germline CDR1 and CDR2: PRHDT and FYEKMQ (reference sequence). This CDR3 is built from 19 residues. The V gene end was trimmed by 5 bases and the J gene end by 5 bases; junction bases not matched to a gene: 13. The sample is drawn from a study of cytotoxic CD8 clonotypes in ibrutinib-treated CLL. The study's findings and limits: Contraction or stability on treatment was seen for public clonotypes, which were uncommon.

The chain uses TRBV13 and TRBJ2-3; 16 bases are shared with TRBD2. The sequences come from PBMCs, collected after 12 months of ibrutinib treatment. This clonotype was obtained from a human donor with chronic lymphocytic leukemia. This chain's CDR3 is CASSPPRGTSGRAGDTQYF. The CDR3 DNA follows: TGTGCCAGCAGCCCGCCCCGAGGGACTAGCGGGAGGGCCGGAGATACGCAGTATTTT.